The 19 T cell receptor beta chains in this list originate from one sample, sequenced in a study of T cell responses to AZD1222 COVID-19 vaccine (dated by TCRdb to the early 2020s). Per the publication, the time point label means: baseline before first vaccination. The library was prepared using the immunoSEQ multiplex PCR assay. In its TCRdb copy, this immuneACCESS table keeps in-frame sequences only and misses some clones. Where compared with another copy, unresolved V genes explain less than half of these, and the others have no known cause. This sample gives 150,000 to 200,000 clones in total; 85% to 95% of them show up just once. The ten largest clonotypes hold 1.3% to 1.5% of the sample. The source was peripheral blood, collected on day 0 of AZD1222 vaccination. The receptors shown here come from an adult in good health.

The rearrangement joins TRBV4-1 to TRBJ2-5; weak D call: TRBD2 (5 bases). Germline CDR1 is MGHRA and CDR2 is YSYEKL. CDR3 length: 14 amino acids. The V end was cut by 4 bases, the J end by 2 bases, with 11 bases between. For the CDR3, the DNA is TGCGCCAGCAGCCTACGGACGGGACAAGAGACCCAGTACTTC. This encodes CASSLRTGQETQYF.

The rearrangement joins TRBV6-1 to TRBJ1-5; 8 bases line up with TRBD1. The germline V gene encodes CDR1 MNHNS and CDR2 SASEGT. J lost 6 bases, V lost 0 bases, and 7 bases had no gene match. This CDR3 has 16 amino acids. In DNA, the CDR3 is TGTGCCAGCAGTGAAGCGCGGGCAGGGGGCAGTCAGCCCCAGCATTTT. It yields the protein CASSEARAGGSQPQHF.

This chain joins TRBV30 and TRBJ2-5, with unresolved D. This CDR3 contains 11 residues. Germline V gene lookup returns CDR1 GTSNPN and CDR2 SVGIG (reference sequence). V shed 0 bases and J shed 7 bases, with 6 bases lying between them. The CDR3 protein is CAWSVGRTQYF. For the CDR3, the DNA is TGTGCCTGGAGTGTAGGGCGGACCCAGTACTTC.

J is TRBJ1-2 and V is TRBV29-1; a possible D gene is TRBD1 (6 bases). The V end lost 5 bases, the J end lost 4 bases, and 14 bases lay between the germline ends. CDR3 length: 13 residues. CDR1 SQVTM and CDR2 ANQGSEA come from the germline V gene. CDR3 sequence: CSVRNRVSYGYTF. The DNA for the CDR3 is TGCAGCGTTAGAAACAGGGTGAGCTATGGCTACACCTTC.

This clone showed up just once. The chain carries TRBV9 and TRBJ1-1; D gene unclear. Germline V gene sequence: CDR1 SGDLS, CDR2 YYNGEE. The CDR3 spans 13 residues. The V end lost 1 base, the J end lost 2 bases, and 6 bases lay between the germline ends. DNA for the CDR3: TGTGCCAGCAGCGTAAAGGGAAACACTGAAGCTTTCTTT. Protein: CASSVKGNTEAFF. Together with reference TRBV9 and TRBJ1-1, the CDR3 gives the full variable domain: DSGVTQTPKHLITATGQRVTLRCSPRSGDLSVYWYQQSLDQGLQFLIQYYNGEERAKGNILERFSAQQFPDLHSELNLSSLELGDSALYFCASSVKGNTEAFFGQGTRLTVV.

The rearrangement links TRBV12-3 or TRBV12-4 to TRBJ2-7; D ambiguous. The CDR3 is 13 amino acids. V lost 3 bases to trimming and J lost 3 bases, with 9 bases between them. CDR3: CASSLGKNYEQYF. In nucleotides, the CDR3 is TGTGCCAGCAGTTTGGGCAAGAACTACGAGCAGTACTTC.

This clone has more than one count but fewer than ten. This sample also contains other DNA sequences that code for the same CDR3. This chain connects TRBV5-1 to TRBJ2-1, with 12 bases identical to TRBD2. The CDR3 is 15 amino acids. Germline CDR1 reads SGHRS; CDR2 reads YFSETQ. Trimming took 0 bases from V and 7 from J; bases not matched to a gene: 2. The DNA of the CDR3 is TGCGCCAGCAGCTTGGCCCTAGCGGGGGGGAATGAGCAGTTCTTC. As protein: CASSLALAGGNEQFF.

The gene calls are TRBV5-4 and TRBJ2-1, with D tentatively TRBD1 (6 bases). The CDR3 has 17 residues. The V end lost 5 bases, the J end lost 0 bases, and 18 bases lay between the germline ends. Per the germline V gene, CDR1 is SGHNT and CDR2 is YYREEE (reference sequence). CDR3 protein: CASRAQQGLSSYNEQFF. CDR3 nucleotide sequence: TGTGCCAGCAGAGCGCAACAGGGTCTGAGCTCCTACAATGAGCAGTTCTTC. Full variable domain (remainder filled in from reference TRBV5-4 and TRBJ2-1): ETGVTQSPTHLIKTRGQQVTLRCSSQSGHNTVSWYQQALGQGPQFIFQYYREEENGRGNFPPRFSGLQFPNYSSELNVNALELDDSALYLCASRAQQGLSSYNEQFFGPGTRLTVL.

This rearrangement joins TRBV29-1 to TRBJ2-1; D is ambiguous. CDR3 size: 13 residues. V gave up 2 bases and J gave up 9 bases, with 14 bases separating them. The germline CDR1 and CDR2 sequences are SQVTM and ANQGSEA. This chain's CDR3 is CSVELAPWGEQFF. The CDR3 coding sequence is TGCAGCGTTGAATTGGCACCCTGGGGTGAGCAGTTCTTC.

The CDR3 DNA follows: TGTGCCAGCAGTTTTCAAGGGGGCAATCAGCCCCAGCATTTT. It codes for CASSFQGGNQPQHF. The V and J genes are TRBV28 and TRBJ1-5; TRBD1 is a possible D gene (5 bases). Germline V gene data show CDR1 as MDHEN and CDR2 as SYDVKM. Trimming cost V 3 bases and J 2 bases, with 8 bases left between them. The CDR3 is 14 amino acids.

This rearrangement joins TRBV28 to TRBJ1-6; 8 bases agree with TRBD1. The CDR3 totals 16 residues. The V gene end was trimmed by 6 bases and the J gene end by 0 bases; junction bases not matched to a gene: 4. CDR1 is MDHEN and CDR2 is SYDVKM in the germline V gene. The CDR3 loop reads CASRSTGDSYNSPLHF. The CDR3 DNA sequence: TGTGCCAGCAGGTCGACAGGGGACTCCTATAATTCACCCCTCCACTTT. The full variable domain, with the rest looked up from reference TRBV28 and TRBJ1-6, is DVKVTQSSRYLVKRTGEKVFLECVQDMDHENMFWYRQDPGLGLRLIYFSYDVKMKEKGDIPEGYSVSREKKERFSLILESASTNQTSMYLCASRSTGDSYNSPLHFGNGTRLTVT.

This clone has just a few counts. V usage is TRBV19 and J usage is TRBJ1-2, with a possible D match to TRBD1 (6 bases). The ends were cut back, 5 bases at V and 6 bases at J, with 19 bases in the middle. The CDR3 totals 15 residues. Germline-derived CDR1 and CDR2 are LNHDA and SQIVND (reference sequence). The CDR3 region has the DNA TGTGCCAGTAGTCCGTGGGCAGGGGTTCAGGATGGCTACACCTTC. Protein product: CASSPWAGVQDGYTF.

The chain couples TRBV19 to TRBJ2-7, with no clear D. Germline CDR1 LNHDA, CDR2 SQIVND (reference sequence). V shed 1 base and J shed 2 bases, with 9 bases lying between them. The length of the CDR3 is 14 residues. CDR3: CASSIVTTTYEQYF. In DNA form, the CDR3 reads TGTGCCAGTAGTATAGTCACGACAACCTACGAGCAGTACTTC. The full variable domain, its missing parts supplied by reference TRBV19 and TRBJ2-7, is DGGITQSPKYLFRKEGQNVTLSCEQNLNHDAMYWYRQDPGQGLRLIYYSQIVNDFQKGDIAEGYSVSREKKESFPLTVTSAQKNPTAFYLCASSIVTTTYEQYFGPGTRLTVT.

The chain is built from TRBV11-2 and TRBJ2-2, with unresolved D. The germline V gene encodes CDR1 SGHAT and CDR2 FQNNGV. CDR3 length: 15 amino acids. V lost 7 bases, J lost 4 bases, and 16 bases lay in between. The CDR3 DNA follows: TGTGCCAGCACCTTTGTCTACCCGAGCACCGGGGAGCTGTTTTTT. It codes for CASTFVYPSTGELFF.

This chain uses TRBV3-1 (or the pseudogene TRBV3-2) with TRBJ2-3; TRBD1 matches 7 bases. V lost 1 base, J lost 10 bases, and 8 bases stayed unmatched. CDR3 length: 14 residues. Germline lookup yields CDR1 LGHDT and CDR2 YNNKEL (reference sequence). As DNA, the CDR3 is TGTGCCAGCAGCCAAGGCAGGGGGAAGACTGCGCAGTATTTT. Translating it yields CASSQGRGKTAQYF.

The chain couples TRBV2 to TRBJ2-3; 10 positions agree with TRBD2. The CDR3 runs 16 residues. After removal of 6 bases from V and 3 bases from J, the junction contained 9 bases not matched to a gene. From germline, CDR1 is SNHLY and CDR2 FYNNEI. The DNA of the CDR3 is TGTGCCAGCAGGGCTTTTAGCGGGGGGCAAACAGATACGCAGTATTTT. Residues: CASRAFSGGQTDTQYF.

This chain uses TRBV2 with TRBJ1-1; D remains unclear. The CDR3 covers 13 residues. The V gene lost 4 bases and the J gene lost 3 bases, with 9 bases spanning the gap. Germline lookup yields CDR1 SNHLY and CDR2 FYNNEI. This CDR3 reads CASSVRWDTEAFF. The CDR3 DNA sequence: TGTGCCAGCAGTGTCCGGTGGGACACTGAAGCTTTCTTT.

The chain is built from TRBV19 and TRBJ1-1, with 9 bases lining up with TRBD1. J lost 1 base, V lost 6 bases, and 9 bases had no gene match. The CDR3 spans 16 residues. CDR1 and CDR2 (germline): LNHDA, SQIVND (reference sequence). CDR3: CASRPAGTGKNTEAFF. The CDR3 nucleotides are TGTGCCAGTAGGCCAGCCGGGACAGGGAAGAACACTGAAGCTTTCTTT.

V gene TRBV6-1 combines with J gene TRBJ2-1, with D uncertain. V was clipped by 2 bases and J by 11 bases, with 7 bases between them. Germline-derived CDR1 and CDR2 are MNHNS and SASEGT. The CDR3 has 11 amino acids. The CDR3 loop is CASSELPQQFF. In DNA, the CDR3 is TGTGCCAGCAGTGAATTACCCCAGCAGTTCTTC.